The next 7 T cell receptor beta chains were all read from a single sample in a study of T cells in Graves' hyperthyroidism and ophthalmopathy. Amplification of TCR beta CDR3 regions used RNA as the template. TCR CDR3 underwent first-round RT-PCR with the HTBI primer set. TCRdb redid the calling of the multiplex PCR reads with MiXCR, one entry per CDR3 protein. The repertoire holds 500,000 to 750,000 distinct CDR3 sequences, approximately 44% seen once, with more than 7% in the top ten. Sequencing was performed on peripheral blood or thyroid tissue (not recorded which). The receptors shown here come from a woman in her late teens or twenties with Graves' hyperthyroidism.

The count of this clonotype is one. The chain links TRBV7-2 to TRBJ2-2, with 8 positions matching TRBD2. Germline V gives CDR1 SGHTA, CDR2 FQGNSA. The length of the CDR3 is 17 residues. V was pared by 9 bases and J by 5 bases, with 17 bases of the junction left unmatched. The DNA of the CDR3 is TGTGCCAGGAGATCCGGGAGGGGAAGGGTGGTTACCGGGGAGCTGTTTTTT. It is translated as CARRSGRGRVVTGELFF.

This chain joins TRBV7-2 and TRBJ2-7; D perhaps matches TRBD2 (6 bases). V was trimmed by 5 bases and J by 7 bases, leaving 21 bases between them. Germline CDR1 SGHTA, CDR2 FQGNSA. The length of the CDR3 is 15 residues. The CDR3 sequence is CASSSAGRYGGEQYF. The DNA of the CDR3 is TGTGCCAGCAGCAGCGCGGGACGCTACGGCGGGGAGCAGTACTTC.

This clonotype was seen ten or more times. The chain has TRBV7-3 and TRBJ2-2, with D unresolved. The CDR3 is 14 residues long. V was shortened by 1 base and J by 7 bases, with 10 bases between the two germline ends. The V gene's germline CDR1 is SGHTA and CDR2 FQGTGA. CDR3 nucleotide sequence: TGTGCCAGCAGCTTAAGGCCCTTTATCGGGGAGCTGTTTTTT. Its protein is CASSLRPFIGELFF.

Many counts were recorded for this clonotype. The V call is TRBV5-1, the J call TRBJ1-5; possibly TRBD1 for D (5 bases). This CDR3 contains 14 residues. CDR1 SGHRS and CDR2 YFSETQ come from the germline V gene. The ends were cut back, 0 bases at V and 7 bases at J, with 11 bases in the middle. The DNA of the CDR3 is TGCGCCAGCAGCTTGGTCGGGGGTCAGCAGCCCCAGCATTTT. Residues: CASSLVGGQQPQHF.

The chain uses TRBV25-1 and TRBJ1-2; 7 nucleotides agree with TRBD1. This CDR3 is 10 amino acids long. Germline V CDR1 and CDR2: MGHDK, SYGVNS. CDR3 nucleotides: TGTGTCCAGACAGGGCGCGGCTACACCTTC. Amino acids: CVQTGRGYTF.

This clonotype has only a few counts. The V and J genes are TRBV29-1 and TRBJ2-5; D call uncertain. This CDR3 region has 11 residues. CDR1 and CDR2 from the germline V gene are SQVTM and ANQGSEA. V was clipped by 7 bases and J by 5 bases, with 11 bases between them. The CDR3 sequence is CSAADPETQYF. DNA of the CDR3: TGCAGCGCGGCGGATCCGGAGACCCAGTACTTC. Filled out from reference TRBV29-1 and TRBJ2-5, the complete variable domain reads SAVISQKPSRDICQRGTSLTIQCQVDSQVTMMFWYRQQPGQSLTLIATANQGSEATYESGFVIDKFPISRPNLTFSTLTVSNMSPEDSSIYLCSAADPETQYFGPGTRLLVL.

The chain couples TRBV7-2 to TRBJ2-5; D possibly corresponds to TRBD2 (5 bases). CDR1 and CDR2 from the germline V gene are SGHTA and FQGNSA. Trimming stripped 5 bases from V and 5 bases from J, with 21 bases between. The CDR3 loop spans 16 amino acids. DNA of the CDR3: TGTGCCAGCAGCCCAGCGAGGACTCTTGCCGGGGAGACCCAGTACTTC. It translates to CASSPARTLAGETQYF.